This T cell receptor beta chain was retrieved from a study of blood T cell repertoires in COVID-19. This clone has a handful of counts. Method: immunoSEQ multiplex PCR; TCRdb's copy keeps in-frame clones and lacks some. The sample has 200,000 or so clones; 85% are singletons. This TCR was sampled from a middle-aged man who had recovered from COVID-19. Material: peripheral blood.

The chain's CDR3 is CASIAGGGVSSPLHF. The CDR3 bases are TGTGCCAGCATCGCGGGGGGAGGGGTGAGTTCACCCCTCCACTTT. This chain joins TRBV7-2 and TRBJ1-6; D possibly corresponds to TRBD1 (5 bases). V lost 7 bases and J lost 9, with 19 bases in between. CDR3 length equals 15 residues. Germline V lookup: CDR1 SGHTA, CDR2 FQGNSA.